The sample holds one count of the clone carrying this T cell receptor (beta chain). Germline V gene sequence: CDR1 MNHEY, CDR2 SMNVEV (reference sequence). The CDR3 covers 14 residues. Trimming cost V 4 bases and J 4 bases, with 13 bases left between them. The record originates from a study of blood T cell repertoires in COVID-19. In the study overall: The origin of the acute and convalescent COVID-19 samples was the United States, Italy and Spain. PBMCs, B-cell-depleted T cells, or T cells were the source of the cDNA or gDNA that made up the material.

Recovered status in Cohort 3 required two negative PCRs, clearance, or symptom resolution. Original handling: Scientists estimated how many nucleated cells there were by amplifying reference gene primers. The protocol was immunoSEQ multiplex PCR, while the TCRdb copy is restricted to in-frame clones and leaves out a portion. Clone size and the V and J calls come from that table; the DNA yielded D and trimming. Among approximately 170,000 clones, about nine tenths were seen once, and the ten largest hold roughly 8.9%. The receptor was isolated from a woman aged 18-29 years who had recovered from COVID-19. This rearrangement joins TRBV27 to TRBJ1-1; maybe TRBD1 (5 bases). Input material: PBMCs or T cells enriched from blood (not recorded which). The CDR3 is CASSWGQTSTEAFF. In nucleotides, the CDR3 is TGTGCCAGCAGTTGGGGCCAGACTTCCACTGAAGCTTTCTTT.